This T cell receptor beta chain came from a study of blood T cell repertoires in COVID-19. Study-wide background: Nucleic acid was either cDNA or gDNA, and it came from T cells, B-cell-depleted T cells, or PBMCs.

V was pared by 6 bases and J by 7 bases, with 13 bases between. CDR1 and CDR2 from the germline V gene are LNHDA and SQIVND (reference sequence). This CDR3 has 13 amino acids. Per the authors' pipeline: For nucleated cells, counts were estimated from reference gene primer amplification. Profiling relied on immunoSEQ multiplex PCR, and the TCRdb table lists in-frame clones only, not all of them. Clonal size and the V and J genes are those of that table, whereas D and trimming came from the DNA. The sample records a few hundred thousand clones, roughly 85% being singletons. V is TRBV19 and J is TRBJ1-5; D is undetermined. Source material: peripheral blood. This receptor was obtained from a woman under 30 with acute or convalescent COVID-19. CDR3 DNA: TGTGCCAGTAGGGTTGTAGGGAGCCAGCCCCAGCATTTT. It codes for CASRVVGSQPQHF.